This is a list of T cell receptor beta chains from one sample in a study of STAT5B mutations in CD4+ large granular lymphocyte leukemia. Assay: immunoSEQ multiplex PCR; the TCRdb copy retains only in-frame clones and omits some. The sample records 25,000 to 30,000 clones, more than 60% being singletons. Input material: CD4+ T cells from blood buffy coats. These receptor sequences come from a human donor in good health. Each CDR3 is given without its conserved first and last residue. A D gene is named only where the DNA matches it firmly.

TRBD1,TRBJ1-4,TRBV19,ASRGTETTNEKLF
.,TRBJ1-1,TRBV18,ASSEGLDTEAF
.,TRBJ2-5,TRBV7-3,ASSLNPGVETQY
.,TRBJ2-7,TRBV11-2,ASSLVIGASYEQY
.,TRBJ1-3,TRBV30,AWSRTAGNTIY
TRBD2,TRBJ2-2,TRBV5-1,AIPTSGGPNTGELF
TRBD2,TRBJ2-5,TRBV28,ASSFAGGPQETQY
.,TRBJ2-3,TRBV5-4,ASSHRTSTADTQY
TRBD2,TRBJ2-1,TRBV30,AWTREGGRPALREQF
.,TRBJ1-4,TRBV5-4,ASSRQGLNEKLF
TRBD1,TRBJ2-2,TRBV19,ASSRMDRAGGELF
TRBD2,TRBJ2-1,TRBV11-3,ASSSRTSGSYNEQF
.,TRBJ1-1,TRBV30,AWSGDSYTEAF
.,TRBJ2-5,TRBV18,ASSPPTGPQETQY
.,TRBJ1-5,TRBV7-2,ASSLEKGPNQPQH
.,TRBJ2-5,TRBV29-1,SVEVGGRETQY
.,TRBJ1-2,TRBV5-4,ASSPGLDGTYGYT
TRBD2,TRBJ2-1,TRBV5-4,ASSWSGGSNEQF
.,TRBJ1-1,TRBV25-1,ASSEWGEGTEAF
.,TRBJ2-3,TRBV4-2,ASSQEITALSTDTQY
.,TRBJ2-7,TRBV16,ASSRGTPLSYEQY
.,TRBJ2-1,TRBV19,ATTPYGDNEQF
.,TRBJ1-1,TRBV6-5,ASSYFGQGSEAS
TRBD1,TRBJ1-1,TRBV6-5,ASSRGDSLNTEAF
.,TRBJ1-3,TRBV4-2,ASSQGAGPGNTIY
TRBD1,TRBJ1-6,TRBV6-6,ASSRDSYNSPLH
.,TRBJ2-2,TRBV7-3,ASSLAGATGELF
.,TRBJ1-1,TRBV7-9,ASSPSIGSSEAF